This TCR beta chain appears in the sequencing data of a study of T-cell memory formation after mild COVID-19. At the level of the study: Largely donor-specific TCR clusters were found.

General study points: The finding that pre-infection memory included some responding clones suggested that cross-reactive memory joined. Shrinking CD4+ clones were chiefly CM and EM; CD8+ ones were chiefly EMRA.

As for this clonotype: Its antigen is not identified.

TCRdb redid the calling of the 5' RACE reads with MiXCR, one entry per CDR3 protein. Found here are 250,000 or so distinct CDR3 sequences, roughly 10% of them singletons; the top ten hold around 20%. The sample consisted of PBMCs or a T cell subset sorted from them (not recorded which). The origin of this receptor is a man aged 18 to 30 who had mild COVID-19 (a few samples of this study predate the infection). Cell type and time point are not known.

CDR3 sequence reads: CSVGPWVGTYNEQFF. The CDR3, as DNA: TGCAGCGTGGGGCCCTGGGTGGGGACATACAATGAGCAGTTCTTC. This rearrangement joins TRBV29-1 to TRBJ2-1, with D tentatively TRBD1 (6 bases). Germline CDR1 is SQVTM and CDR2 is ANQGSEA. This CDR3 spans 15 amino acids. Trimming shortened V by 6 bases and J by 4 bases, and 19 bases separated the two germline ends.